These 21 T cell receptor beta chains share one sample of origin, sequenced in a study of cytomegalovirus exposure and HLA in healthy donors. Researchers ran the PCR with 60 Vbeta and 13 Jbeta primers. Sequenced by immunoSEQ multiplex PCR; TCRdb stores in-frame clones only, minus some. The table records some 120,000 clones, 55% to 75% of them present only once. The sample comprised PBMCs. The receptors originated from a young man in good health and CMV-seronegative.

The chain joins TRBV2 to TRBJ2-2; D might be TRBD2 (5 bases). Germline loops: CDR1 SNHLY, CDR2 FYNNEI. Trimming took off 8 bases at V and 6 bases at J, with 19 bases between the two ends. This CDR3 has 15 amino acids. The CDR3 here is CASRLGEQPSGELFF. CDR3 DNA: TGTGCCAGCCGCCTTGGGGAGCAACCGTCCGGGGAGCTGTTTTTT.

This clone was observed a handful of times. This sequence joins TRBV5-4 and TRBJ2-3; 12 bases fit TRBD2. There are 15 residues in the CDR3. The trim removed 4 bases at V and 4 bases at J, leaving 4 bases unmatched. Germline V gives CDR1 SGHNT, CDR2 YYREEE (reference sequence). CDR3 sequence reads: CASSPLAGGPDTQYF. The CDR3 DNA is TGTGCCAGCAGCCCCCTAGCGGGGGGGCCAGATACGCAGTATTTT.

Remarks on this clone: The junction does not match germline at one end; this may be a read error. The V gene is TRBV7-9, the J gene TRBJ2-5, with D tentatively TRBD2 (6 bases). Germline CDR1 reads SEHNR; CDR2 reads FQNEAQ (reference sequence). This CDR3 is 13 amino acids long. CDR3 nucleotide sequence: TGTTCCAGCAGCTTTGCCGGGGGAGAGACCCAGTACTTC. This sequence encodes CSSSFAGGETQYF. The complete variable domain, with remaining parts taken from reference TRBV7-9 and TRBJ2-5, reads DTGVSQNPRHKITKRGQNVTFRCDPISEHNRLYWYRQTLGQGPEFLTYFQNEAQLEKSRLLSDRFSAERPKGSFSTLEIQRTEQGDSAMYLCSSSFAGGETQYFGPGTRLLVL.

The chain uses TRBV30 and TRBJ2-7, with TRBD1 as a possible D gene (6 bases). The CDR3 spans 13 residues. Deletions cut 5 bases from V and 6 bases from J, with 17 bases between. CDR1 is GTSNPN, CDR2 SVGIG, per germline (reference sequence). The CDR3: CAWGQTGFGEQYF. In nucleotides, the CDR3 is TGTGCCTGGGGTCAAACAGGGTTCGGCGAGCAGTACTTC.

V is TRBV5-4 and J is TRBJ1-5, with D perhaps matching TRBD1 (5 bases). Germline V gives CDR1 SGHNT, CDR2 YYREEE (reference sequence). The CDR3 covers 15 residues. The V gene lost 4 bases and the J gene lost 2 bases, with 13 bases spanning the gap. CDR3 DNA sequence: TGTGCCAGCAGCCCCAGACAGACACGCAATCAGCCCCAGCATTTT. The encoded protein is CASSPRQTRNQPQHF. The variable domain in full, with the rest retrieved from reference TRBV5-4 and TRBJ1-5, is ETGVTQSPTHLIKTRGQQVTLRCSSQSGHNTVSWYQQALGQGPQFIFQYYREEENGRGNFPPRFSGLQFPNYSSELNVNALELDDSALYLCASSPRQTRNQPQHFGDGTRLSIL.

V and J are TRBV5-1 and TRBJ2-5; possible D gene TRBD1, 5 bases. Germline V lookup: CDR1 SGHRS, CDR2 YFSETQ. This CDR3 region has 13 residues. V was trimmed by 7 bases and J by 3 bases, leaving 13 bases between them. The CDR3: CASRPDNEETQYF. The CDR3 coding sequence is TGCGCCAGCCGCCCGGACAATGAAGAGACCCAGTACTTC.

The chain links TRBV5-6 to TRBJ1-3, with unresolved D. This CDR3 comprises 15 residues. V dropped 2 bases and J dropped 1 base, with 10 bases sitting between them. Germline CDR1 reads SGHDT; CDR2 reads YYEEEE. The CDR3 loop is CASSLGAGSGNTIYF. The CDR3, as DNA: TGTGCCAGCAGCTTAGGTGCAGGTTCTGGAAACACCATATATTTT.

The V and J genes are TRBV5-1 and TRBJ2-1; 12 bases match TRBD2. The germline gives CDR1 SGHRS, CDR2 YFSETQ. V lost 0 bases and J lost 6; bases outside the gene matches: 4. The CDR3 totals 16 residues. As DNA, the CDR3 is TGCGCCAGCAGCTTGGATCTAGCGGGGGGGCGCAATGAGCAGTTCTTC. It specifies CASSLDLAGGRNEQFF.

This clone has a handful of counts. The genes are TRBV12-1 and TRBJ1-5; the D call of TRBD1 is as the table states it, not checked on the DNA. TRBV12-1 is a listed pseudogene. The CDR3 runs to 15 residues. The CDR3 nucleotides read TGTGCCAGCAGCCCGGAGAGGGGGCCGGTTCAGCCCCAGCATTTT. It translates to CASSPERGPVQPQHF.

This sequence joins TRBV10-1 and TRBJ2-2, with 7 bases lining up with TRBD1. Trimming took 8 bases from V and 2 from J; bases not matched to a gene: 2. Germline CDR1 WNHNN, CDR2 SYGVQD (reference sequence). The CDR3 is made up of 13 amino acids. The CDR3 loop is CASGTDNTGELFF. The CDR3 DNA is TGCGCCAGCGGGACAGACAACACCGGGGAGCTGTTTTTT.

The chain has TRBV29-1 and TRBJ2-5, with TRBD2 identical over 14 bases. There are 14 residues in the CDR3. The germline gives CDR1 SQVTM, CDR2 ANQGSEA. Unmatched junction bases numbered 2, after V lost 6 bases and J lost 2 bases. The CDR3 DNA sequence: TGCAGCGTCGGGACTAGCGGGGGACAAGAGACCCAGTACTTC. It is translated as CSVGTSGGQETQYF.

There are a few counts of this clone. V and J are TRBV2 and TRBJ1-1; 7 bases line up with TRBD1. The CDR3 runs 13 residues. J was trimmed by 5 bases and V by 2 bases; bases with no gene match: 2. From germline, CDR1 is SNHLY and CDR2 FYNNEI. DNA for the CDR3: TGTGCCAGCAGTGAAAGGGGGCAAACTGAAGCTTTCTTT. This sequence encodes CASSERGQTEAFF.

Worth noting for this clone: The sample holds other DNA sequences that translate to the same CDR3. The V gene is TRBV29-1, the J gene TRBJ2-3; 14 bases align to TRBD2. There are 13 residues in the CDR3. Germline V lookup: CDR1 SQVTM, CDR2 ANQGSEA. The CDR3, as DNA: TGCAGTGATGGGACTAGCGGGGGAGATACGCAGTATTTT. Amino acid sequence: CSDGTSGGDTQYF.

This rearrangement joins TRBV5-1 to TRBJ2-1; 9 bases are a match to TRBD1. V lost 3 bases, J lost 10 bases, and 11 bases stayed unmatched. The CDR3 runs 15 residues. Germline CDR1 is SGHRS and CDR2 is YFSETQ. The CDR3 DNA sequence: TGCGCCAGCAGCTCCGGACAGGGGCGGGTTGGGGAGCAGTTCTTC. Its translation is CASSSGQGRVGEQFF.

This clone appeared a few times. The chain combines TRBV4-2 with TRBJ2-7; D might be TRBD1 (6 bases). CDR3 size: 14 residues. Germline V gene lookup returns CDR1 LGHNA and CDR2 YNFKEQ. V lost 3 bases, J lost 4 bases, and 13 bases lay in between. CDR3 in DNA: TGTGCCAGCAGCCATGGGCAGGGGAGTTACGAGCAGTACTTC. It is translated as CASSHGQGSYEQYF.

This CDR3 is CASSLPGQGFYEQYF. Written as DNA, the CDR3 is TGTGCCAGCAGCTTACCGGGACAGGGATTCTACGAGCAGTACTTC. The rearrangement links TRBV7-8 to TRBJ2-7, with 9 nucleotides matching TRBD1. Per germline, CDR1 SGHVS and CDR2 FQNEAQ. CDR3 size: 15 residues. With 2 bases clipped from V and 3 bases from J, the junction kept 5 bases outside the gene matches.

The J gene is TRBJ1-6, the V gene TRBV11-2, with D uncertain. The germline V gene has CDR1 SGHAT and CDR2 FQNNGV. Trimming left V 0 bases short and J 9 bases short, with 6 bases between. The CDR3 consists of 13 residues. Written as DNA, the CDR3 is TGTGCCAGCAGCTTAGATCCCGGTTCACCCCTCCACTTT. Translating it yields CASSLDPGSPLHF.

This chain uses TRBV5-4 with TRBJ1-2; TRBD1 is a possible D gene (6 bases). CDR3 length: 13 amino acids. Trimming removed 3 bases at V and 8 bases at J, with 14 bases between. Looked up from germline, CDR1 is SGHNT and CDR2 is YYREEE (reference sequence). CDR3 sequence (DNA): TGTGCCAGCAGCTCCCCTTGGGGGCACGGCTACACCTTC. Amino acid sequence: CASSSPWGHGYTF. Full variable domain (remainder filled in from reference TRBV5-4 and TRBJ1-2): ETGVTQSPTHLIKTRGQQVTLRCSSQSGHNTVSWYQQALGQGPQFIFQYYREEENGRGNFPPRFSGLQFPNYSSELNVNALELDDSALYLCASSSPWGHGYTFGSGTRLTVV.

The chain uses TRBV27 and TRBJ2-7, with D possibly being TRBD1 (6 bases). Per germline, CDR1 MNHEY and CDR2 SMNVEV (reference sequence). Trimming took off 5 bases at V and 3 bases at J, with 17 bases between the two ends. This CDR3 is built from 15 residues. This chain's CDR3 is CASSPGHPWGYEQYF. CDR3 coding DNA: TGTGCCAGCAGTCCGGGACACCCGTGGGGCTACGAGCAGTACTTC.

The chain carries TRBV27 and TRBJ2-4; D is possibly TRBD1 (6 bases). Trimming pared 5 bases from V and 2 bases from J, leaving 16 bases between. Germline V gene data show CDR1 as MNHEY and CDR2 as SMNVEV (reference sequence). This CDR3 is built from 16 residues. CDR3 DNA: TGTGCCAGCAGTAAAACGAACAGGGTAACCAAAAACATTCAGTACTTC. Protein sequence: CASSKTNRVTKNIQYF.

The chain couples TRBV9 to TRBJ2-3; D call uncertain. V gave up 0 bases and J gave up 2 bases, with 10 bases separating them. The CDR3 length is 15 residues. The V gene's germline CDR1 is SGDLS and CDR2 YYNGEE. The CDR3 bases are TGTGCCAGCAGCGTAGACCCGCGAACCACAGATACGCAGTATTTT. This translates into CASSVDPRTTDTQYF.